The 23 T cell receptor beta chains given below trace back to one sample, sequenced in a study of cytomegalovirus exposure and HLA in healthy donors. PCR amplification relied on 60 Vbeta primers (plus 13 Jbeta primers). Using immunoSEQ multiplex PCR, the repertoire was profiled, and TCRdb retains in-frame clones only, with some absent. The repertoire has 100,000 to 150,000 clones, 87% of them found once; the top ten carry about 5%. Sequenced material: PBMCs. Receptors were obtained from a woman in her 30s in good health and CMV-seronegative.

The V and J genes are TRBV16 and TRBJ1-1; tentative D call: TRBD1 (6 bases). Per germline, CDR1 KGHSY and CDR2 FQNENV. The CDR3 extends over 15 amino acids. Trimming shortened V by 2 bases and J by 1 base, and 11 bases separated the two germline ends. CDR3 sequence reads: CASSQPGHENTEAFF. CDR3 DNA sequence: TGTGCCAGCAGCCAACCGGGACACGAGAACACTGAAGCTTTCTTT.

The chain links TRBV18 to TRBJ1-4; D may be TRBD1 (6 bases). Germline loops: CDR1 KGHSH, CDR2 LQKENI. The CDR3 runs 15 residues. The V gene lost 3 bases and the J gene lost 4 bases, with 12 bases spanning the gap. The CDR3 loop is CASSPQDSFNEKLFF. DNA of the CDR3: TGTGCCAGCTCACCCCAGGACAGCTTTAATGAAAAACTGTTTTTT.

The chain employs TRBV5-5 and TRBJ1-2, with D possibly being TRBD1 (6 bases). The CDR3 is 17 amino acids. In germline, CDR1 is SGHKS, CDR2 YYEKEE (reference sequence). Trimming shortened V by 2 bases and J by 1 base, and 18 bases separated the two germline ends. The CDR3 region is CASSFTPHRVVNYGYTF. The CDR3 region has the DNA TGTGCCAGCAGCTTTACCCCCCACAGGGTTGTTAACTATGGCTACACCTTC. Full variable domain (missing parts from reference TRBV5-5 and TRBJ1-2): DAGVTQSPTHLIKTRGQQVTLRCSPISGHKSVSWYQQVLGQGPQFIFQYYEKEERGRGNFPDRFSARQFPNYSSELNVNALLLGDSALYLCASSFTPHRVVNYGYTFGSGTRLTVV.

This chain joins TRBV19 and TRBJ1-5, with 11 positions matching TRBD1. The germline gives CDR1 LNHDA, CDR2 SQIVND (reference sequence). The trim removed 5 bases at V and 6 bases at J, leaving 3 bases unmatched. The CDR3 contains 14 residues. The CDR3 nucleotides read TGTGCCAGTAGTCTGGGACAGGGGGGTCAGCCCCAGCATTTT. Translated: CASSLGQGGQPQHF.

The rearrangement links TRBV10-3 to TRBJ2-7, with 14 nucleotides matching TRBD2. This CDR3 has 15 amino acids. Trimming removed 6 bases from V and 4 bases from J; junction bases left unmatched: 5. Per the germline V gene, CDR1 is ENHRY and CDR2 is SYGVKD. DNA for the CDR3: TGTGCCATCAGAAATGGGACTAGCGGGAGTTACGAGCAGTACTTC. Its translation: CAIRNGTSGSYEQYF.

V and J are TRBV7-9 and TRBJ1-1; a possible D gene is TRBD1 (5 bases). CDR3 size: 14 residues. V was shortened by 2 bases and J by 0 bases, with 7 bases between the two germline ends. CDR1 and CDR2 from the germline V gene are SEHNR and FQNEAQ (reference sequence). The CDR3 spells CASSLTGMNTEAFF. The DNA for the CDR3 is TGTGCCAGCAGCTTAACAGGAATGAACACTGAAGCTTTCTTT.

This clone was seen once. V gene TRBV21-1 combines with J gene TRBJ2-7; the table assigns TRBD2, which was not confirmed against the DNA. TRBV21-1 is marked as a pseudogene. CDR3 length: 14 amino acids. In DNA form, the CDR3 reads TGTGCCAGCAGCGGGGGAGGGGGGCGCTACGAGCAGTACTTC. It encodes CASSGGGGRYEQYF.

The chain joins TRBV6-6 to TRBJ1-1; weak D call: TRBD1 (6 bases). From germline, CDR1 is MNHNY and CDR2 SVGAGI (reference sequence). V shed 2 bases and J shed 2 bases, with 15 bases lying between them. The CDR3 is 16 amino acids. The CDR3 here is CASSYRLDRPNTEAFF. The CDR3 nucleotides read TGTGCCAGCAGTTACCGATTGGACAGACCCAACACTGAAGCTTTCTTT.

The chain links TRBV19 to TRBJ1-5, with a possible D match to TRBD1 (5 bases). The V gene's germline CDR1 is LNHDA and CDR2 SQIVND (reference sequence). CDR3 size: 13 residues. Deletions cut 8 bases from V and 6 bases from J, with 14 bases between. This CDR3 is CASAGPRGQPQHF. CDR3 nucleotides: TGTGCCAGTGCGGGACCTCGGGGTCAGCCCCAGCATTTT.

The chain uses TRBV5-4 and TRBJ2-7; 10 bases match TRBD1. Germline V lookup: CDR1 SGHNT, CDR2 YYREEE (reference sequence). CDR3 length: 14 residues. V trimming: 4 bases; J trimming: 3 bases; junction bases outside the gene matches: 4. CDR3: CASSPGQGGYEQYF. The CDR3 nucleotides are TGTGCCAGCAGCCCCGGACAGGGGGGCTACGAGCAGTACTTC.

V is TRBV5-4 and J is TRBJ2-7, with a weak D call TRBD2 (7 bases). The V gene lost 4 bases and the J gene lost 9 bases, with 14 bases spanning the gap. The germline V gene has CDR1 SGHNT and CDR2 YYREEE (reference sequence). This CDR3 is 12 amino acids long. The CDR3 loop is CASSQTGGRQYF. The CDR3 region has the DNA TGTGCCAGCAGCCAAACGGGGGGCCGGCAGTACTTC.

This clone was counted once. This chain links TRBV7-9 with TRBJ2-3, with 10 bases that match TRBD2. The germline V gene encodes CDR1 SEHNR and CDR2 FQNEAQ (reference sequence). Trimming removed 5 bases from V and 6 bases from J; junction bases left unmatched: 11. CDR3 length: 16 amino acids. CDR3 DNA sequence: TGTGCCAGCAGCGGTTGGGAGCGGGAGGGCCCCGATACGCAGTATTTT. As protein: CASSGWEREGPDTQYF. Complete variable domain (other parts from reference TRBV7-9 and TRBJ2-3): DTGVSQNPRHKITKRGQNVTFRCDPISEHNRLYWYRQTLGQGPEFLTYFQNEAQLEKSRLLSDRFSAERPKGSFSTLEIQRTEQGDSAMYLCASSGWEREGPDTQYFGPGTRLTVL.

The chain is built from TRBV7-9 and TRBJ2-7, with 10 positions matching TRBD1. The CDR3 consists of 19 residues. In germline, CDR1 is SEHNR, CDR2 FQNEAQ (reference sequence). Unmatched junction bases numbered 18, after V lost 7 bases and J lost 0 bases. CDR3 coding DNA: TGTGCCAGCACCCAAACCACAAACCACGGGACAGGGGACTCCTACGAGCAGTACTTC. Translated, it gives CASTQTTNHGTGDSYEQYF.

This chain connects TRBV11-2 to TRBJ2-3, with D uncertain. Germline lookup yields CDR1 SGHAT and CDR2 FQNNGV. The CDR3 length is 13 residues. Trimming took off 1 base at V and 4 bases at J, with 6 bases between the two ends. This CDR3 is CASSLGVADTQYF. The CDR3, as DNA: TGTGCCAGCAGCTTAGGAGTTGCAGATACGCAGTATTTT.

V usage is TRBV12-2 and J usage is TRBJ2-7; TRBD1 reflects the table's D call only, with no check against the DNA. TRBV12-2 is deemed a pseudogene. The CDR3 sequence is 16 residues long. This CDR3 reads CASRPGQGTLSYEQYF. In nucleotides, the CDR3 is TGTGCAAGTCGCCCAGGACAGGGAACCTTATCCTACGAGCAGTACTTC.

V gene TRBV21-1 combines with J gene TRBJ1-4. TRBV21-1 is annotated as a pseudogene. There are 15 residues in the CDR3. The CDR3 reads CASSKSGGTNEKLFF. DNA of the CDR3: TGTGCCAGCAGCAAATCGGGGGGAACTAATGAAAAACTGTTTTTT.

The CDR3 bases are TGTGCCAGCCAAGGGGCAGGGGAACGGAACTATGGCTACACCTTC. Translating it yields CASQGAGERNYGYTF. The chain recombines TRBV28 with TRBJ1-2; possible D gene TRBD1, 6 bases. This CDR3 is 15 amino acids long. V was shortened by 8 bases and J by 2 bases, with 18 bases between the two germline ends. Germline values: CDR1 MDHEN, CDR2 SYDVKM.

The chain uses TRBV7-2 and TRBJ1-5; D is possibly TRBD1 (6 bases). V was shortened by 1 base and J by 4 bases, with 8 bases between the two germline ends. Per the germline V gene, CDR1 is SGHTA and CDR2 is FQGNSA. The CDR3 sequence is 14 residues long. The CDR3 spells CASSLDTGNQPQHF. Here the CDR3 DNA reads TGTGCCAGCAGCTTAGATACAGGGAATCAGCCCCAGCATTTT.

The V gene is TRBV7-2, the J gene TRBJ2-1, with a tentative D call TRBD1 (5 bases). The CDR3 runs 16 residues. Germline V CDR1 and CDR2: SGHTA, FQGNSA. Between the trimmed V and J ends, which lost 1 base and 1 base, there was a span of 11 bases. CDR3 in amino acids: CASSLVTGRSYNEQFF. The CDR3 DNA sequence: TGTGCCAGCAGCTTAGTAACAGGTAGGTCCTACAATGAGCAGTTCTTC. The full variable domain, with the rest looked up from reference TRBV7-2 and TRBJ2-1, is GAGVSQSPSNKVTEKGKDVELRCDPISGHTALYWYRQSLGQGLEFLIYFQGNSAPDKSGLPSDRFSAERTGGSVSTLTIQRTQQEDSAVYLCASSLVTGRSYNEQFFGPGTRLTVL.

The rearrangement links TRBV2 to TRBJ2-2, with 9 nucleotides matching TRBD1. The CDR3 totals 15 residues. Germline CDR1 is SNHLY and CDR2 is FYNNEI. V dropped 6 bases and J dropped 0; count of bases not matched to a gene: 2. The CDR3: CASSRDRANTGELFF. CDR3 DNA: TGTGCCAGCAGCCGGGACAGGGCGAACACCGGGGAGCTGTTTTTT.

This chain joins TRBV13 and TRBJ2-7; TRBD1 agrees at 10 bases. Unmatched junction bases numbered 7, after V lost 5 bases and J lost 0 bases. The CDR3 contains 16 residues. Germline CDR1 is PRHDT and CDR2 is FYEKMQ (reference sequence). CDR3 in amino acids: CASSPRDRGSSYEQYF. For the CDR3, the DNA is TGTGCCAGCAGCCCCCGGGACAGGGGTAGCTCCTACGAGCAGTACTTC.

V gene TRBV5-1 combines with J gene TRBJ2-3; D unresolved. The CDR3 runs to 15 residues. V dropped 0 bases and J dropped 2 bases, with 10 bases sitting between them. Per germline, CDR1 SGHRS and CDR2 YFSETQ. The CDR3 DNA is TGCGCCAGCAGCTTGGGGCAGGTTCTCACAGATACGCAGTATTTT. It translates to CASSLGQVLTDTQYF.

This clone was detected only once. V usage is TRBV6-4 and J usage is TRBJ2-5; D not resolved. CDR3 length: 16 amino acids. Germline lookup yields CDR1 MRHNA and CDR2 SNTAGT. Trimming took off 0 bases at V and 5 bases at J, with 16 bases between the two ends. The DNA for the CDR3 is TGTGCCAGCAGTGACTCGAGATTCCCTCGTATGGAGACCCAGTACTTC. This codes for CASSDSRFPRMETQYF.